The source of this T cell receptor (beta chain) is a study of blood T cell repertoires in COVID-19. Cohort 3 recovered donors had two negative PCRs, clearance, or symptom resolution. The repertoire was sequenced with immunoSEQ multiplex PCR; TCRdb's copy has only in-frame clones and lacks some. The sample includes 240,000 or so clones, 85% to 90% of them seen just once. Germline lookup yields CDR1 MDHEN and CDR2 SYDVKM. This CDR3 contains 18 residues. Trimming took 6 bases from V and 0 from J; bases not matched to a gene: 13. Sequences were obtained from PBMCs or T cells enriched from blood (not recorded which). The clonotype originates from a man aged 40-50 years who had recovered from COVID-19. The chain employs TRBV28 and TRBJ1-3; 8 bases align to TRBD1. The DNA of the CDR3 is TGTGCCAGCAGCCACGGACAGGGAAAATTTAACTCTGGAAACACCATATATTTT. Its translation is CASSHGQGKFNSGNTIYF.